A selection of T cell receptor beta chains follows, all from one sample in a study of patients and donors after allogeneic stem cell transplantation. TCRdb independently ran MiXCR on the RT-PCR reads; one entry per CDR3 protein. This repertoire shows over 400,000 distinct CDR3 sequences, roughly 17% found once; its top ten account for roughly 7%. The material sequenced was blood, either unsorted or a sorted T cell fraction (not recorded which). The receptors come from a human donor who was either an allogeneic HSCT recipient or a stem cell or donor lymphocyte infusion donor (not recorded which). It is not recorded whose cells these are; they may come from a transplant donor. The CDR3 runs from the conserved cysteine through the conserved F or W. D genes are given only for firm matches. Size is omitted from some rows. Given values are once, few, many or a class for expanded clones.

J gene | clone size | D gene | V gene | CDR3 protein | CDR3 DNA
TRBJ1-1 | few | TRBD1 | TRBV9 | CASGRSGGLDTEAFF | TGTGCTAGCGGCCGATCAGGGGGCTTAGACACTGAAGCTTTCTTT
TRBJ2-1 | few | - | TRBV7-9 | CASSRGSNEQFF | TGTGCCAGCAGCCGTGGGTCCAATGAGCAGTTCTTC
TRBJ2-6 | - | - | TRBV6-5 | CASSYFIRGAGANVLTF | TGTGCCAGCAGTTACTTCATTCGAGGGGCTGGGGCCAACGTCCTGACTTTC
TRBJ2-1 | few | - | TRBV12-3/TRBV12-4 | CASSLVGVGDEQFF | TGTGCCAGCAGTTTAGTGGGTGTGGGGGATGAGCAGTTCTTC
TRBJ2-2 | - | - | TRBV7-8 | CASSLRKGVSANTGELFF | TGTGCCAGCAGTTTGAGAAAGGGAGTCTCCGCGAACACCGGGGAGCTGTTTTTT
TRBJ1-1 | few | TRBD1 | TRBV19 | CASSDGQAHFEAFF | TGTGCCAGTAGTGACGGACAGGCGCACTTTGAAGCTTTCTTT
TRBJ2-5 | many | - | TRBV29-1 | CSVEDLSGFVKETQYF | TGCAGCGTTGAAGATCTATCAGGGTTCGTAAAGGAGACCCAGTACTTC
TRBJ2-2 | few | - | TRBV9 | CASSPKVNTGELFF | TGTGCCAGCAGCCCGAAAGTGAACACCGGGGAGCTGTTTTTT
TRBJ1-2 | many | - | TRBV7-9 | CASSLAPETYGYTF | TGTGCCAGCAGCTTAGCCCCGGAGACCTATGGCTACACCTTC
TRBJ1-5 | - | - | TRBV19 | CASKGRYFLNSNQPQHF | TGTGCCAGTAAAGGCAGATACTTCCTAAATAGCAATCAGCCCCAGCATTTT
TRBJ2-3 | - | - | TRBV9 | CASSVVGTDTQYF | TGTGCCAGCAGCGTAGTAGGCACAGATACGCAGTATTTT
TRBJ2-1 | few | TRBD2 | TRBV11-3 | CASSSFSGGPRDEQFF | TGTGCCAGCAGCTCATTCAGCGGGGGGCCAAGGGATGAGCAGTTCTTC
TRBJ2-5 | few | TRBD2 | TRBV9 | CASSPRTSGETQYF | TGTGCCAGCTCCCCACGGACTAGCGGCGAGACCCAGTACTTC
TRBJ1-1 | few | - | TRBV20-1 | CSAARQNTEAFF | TGCAGTGCCGCCCGACAAAACACTGAAGCTTTCTTT
TRBJ1-1 | few | - | TRBV5-1 | CASSSPGRLRTEAFF | TGCGCCAGCAGCTCACCGGGACGGCTGAGAACTGAAGCTTTCTTT
TRBJ1-1 | few | TRBD1 | TRBV27 | CASSLRQGGTEAFF | TGTGCCAGCAGCCTAAGACAGGGAGGCACTGAAGCTTTCTTT
TRBJ2-1 | few | - | TRBV10-3 | CAISEAIEQFF | TGTGCCATCAGTGAAGCGATTGAGCAGTTCTTC
TRBJ2-1 | few | - | TRBV2 | CASSWALGYNEQFF | TGTGCCAGCAGCTGGGCCCTAGGGTACAATGAGCAGTTCTTC
TRBJ2-5 | few | - | TRBV20-1 | CSASPGTGETQYF | TGCAGTGCTAGCCCAGGGACGGGGGAGACCCAGTACTTC
TRBJ2-1 | few | TRBD1 | TRBV20-1 | CSARVSLTGTGLEQFF | TGCAGTGCTAGAGTGAGCCTTACCGGGACAGGGCTTGAGCAGTTCTTC
TRBJ1-1 | few | - | TRBV3-1 | CASSQVSDLNTEAFF | TGTGCCAGCAGCCAAGTTTCGGACTTGAACACTGAAGCTTTCTTT
TRBJ1-1 | - | TRBD1 | TRBV29-1 | CSVEEGAFLTEAFF | TGCAGCGTTGAGGAGGGGGCCTTTCTCACTGAAGCTTTCTTT
TRBJ2-1 | many | TRBD2 | TRBV7-8 | CASSSDVGLAGWWQFF | TGTGCCAGCAGCTCAGATGTGGGACTAGCGGGATGGTGGCAGTTCTTC
TRBJ2-7 | many | - | TRBV7-6 | CASSLSGYSYEQYF | TGTGCCAGCAGCTTATCCGGGTACTCCTACGAGCAGTACTTC
TRBJ2-1 | few | TRBD2 | TRBV5-1 | CASSVELAGGTYNEQFF | TGCGCCAGCAGCGTAGAACTAGCGGGGGGAACCTACAATGAGCAGTTCTTC
TRBJ1-2 | few | - | TRBV27 | CASSLFRGGTNYGYTF | TGTGCCAGCAGTTTATTCCGTGGAGGGACTAACTATGGCTACACCTTC
TRBJ2-5 | many | TRBD1 | TRBV29-1 | CSVDRGLQETQYF | TGCAGCGTAGACAGGGGGCTTCAAGAGACCCAGTACTTC
TRBJ1-6 | - | - | TRBV9 | CASSSQQGRGSPLHF | TGTGCCAGCAGCTCCCAACAGGGACGGGGATCACCCCTCCACTTT
TRBJ2-2 | few | - | TRBV27 | CASSSDRGGDTGELFF | TGTGCCAGCAGTAGCGACAGGGGAGGGGACACCGGGGAGCTGTTTTTT
TRBJ2-7 | many | TRBD2 | TRBV11-2 | CASSYPTSGRLYEQYF | TGTGCCAGCAGCTATCCGACTAGCGGGAGACTCTACGAGCAGTACTTC
TRBJ2-5 | few | - | TRBV5-1 | CASSNRGTGETQYF | TGCGCCAGCAGCAACCGGGGAACGGGAGAGACCCAGTACTTC
TRBJ2-3 | - | - | TRBV9 | CASSVAPGTDTQYF | TGTGCCAGCAGCGTAGCTCCGGGGACAGATACGCAGTATTTT
TRBJ2-7 | - | - | TRBV2 | CASSEEGYEQYF | TGTGCCAGCAGTGAGGAGGGCTACGAGCAGTACTTC
TRBJ2-2 | few | TRBD2 | TRBV30 | CAWRRTSGNTGELFF | TGTGCCTGGAGGCGGACTAGCGGAAACACCGGGGAGCTGTTTTTT
TRBJ2-7 | - | TRBD1 | TRBV6-5 | CASRKTGGEQYF | TGTGCCAGCAGGAAAACAGGGGGCGAGCAGTACTTC
TRBJ2-7 | - | TRBD1 | TRBV10-3 | CAISTDRPSYEQYF | TGTGCCATCAGCACGGACAGGCCTTCCTACGAGCAGTACTTC
TRBJ1-1 | - | - | TRBV30 | CAWSVEGMVEAFF | TGTGCCTGGAGTGTTGAGGGGATGGTTGAAGCTTTCTTT
TRBJ2-7 | few | - | TRBV10-3 | CAISEGGLIPYEQYF | TGTGCCATCAGTGAGGGGGGACTGATACCCTACGAGCAGTACTTC
TRBJ2-7 | few | TRBD1 | TRBV5-1 | CASRGTGGVGYEQYF | TGCGCCAGCAGGGGGACAGGGGGCGTAGGATACGAGCAGTACTTC
TRBJ1-5 | few | TRBD1 | TRBV29-1 | CSVHTAGQPDRSNQPQHF | TGCAGCGTCCATACCGCGGGACAGCCGGACCGGAGCAATCAGCCCCAGCATTTT
TRBJ2-7 | - | TRBD1 | TRBV11-1 | CASSGYRGQGSPWTYEQYF | TGTGCCAGCAGCGGGTACAGGGGACAGGGATCCCCCTGGACCTACGAGCAGTACTTC
TRBJ2-7 | - | - | TRBV12-3/TRBV12-4 | CASSPRGPPYEQYF | TGTGCCAGCAGTCCCCGGGGCCCGCCCTACGAGCAGTACTTC
TRBJ2-3 | few | TRBD2 | TRBV7-8 | CASSPEPLAEYTDTQYF | TGTGCCAGCAGCCCCGAGCCCCTAGCGGAATACACAGATACGCAGTATTTT
TRBJ2-2 | - | - | TRBV7-2 | CASSLAYSVMGATGELFF | TGTGCCAGCAGCTTAGCGTACAGCGTCATGGGCGCCACCGGGGAGCTGTTTTTT
TRBJ2-3 | - | TRBD2 | TRBV5-5 | CASSKPGLAVTDTQYF | TGTGCCAGCAGCAAGCCGGGACTAGCGGTAACAGATACGCAGTATTTT
TRBJ2-7 | many | - | TRBV4-3 | CASSQDPGATYEQYF | TGCGCCAGCAGCCAAGATCCAGGGGCCACCTACGAGCAGTACTTC
TRBJ1-5 | few | - | TRBV27 | CASSPIDSHQPQHF | TGTGCCAGCAGCCCCATCGACAGTCATCAGCCCCAGCATTTT
TRBJ1-6 | - | - | TRBV5-5 | CASSREAGLRSPLHF | TGTGCCAGCAGCCGGGAGGCGGGACTTCGTTCACCCCTCCACTTT
TRBJ1-2 | few | - | TRBV4-1 | CASSQDLGFYGYTF | TGCGCCAGCAGCCAAGATTTGGGCTTCTATGGCTACACCTTC